These T cell receptor beta chains were read from a single sample in a study of monozygotic twins with inflammatory bowel disease. TCRdb reprocessed the 5' RACE reads and keeps a single row for each CDR3 protein, giving no DNA. The listing contains around 450,000 distinct CDR3 sequences. The sample consisted of blood. The source is a human donor with ulcerative colitis or Crohn's disease, or a healthy co-twin of an affected twin (not recorded which). Each CDR3 is given with its conserved first and last residue.

V: TRBV12-3/TRBV12-4
length: 14
J: TRBJ1-2
CDR3: CASSLRSGYYGYTF

V: TRBV5-1
length: 15
J: TRBJ1-1
CDR3: CASRRDSSLNTEAFF

V: TRBV7-9
length: 15
J: TRBJ2-2
CDR3: CASSPRLANTGELFF

V: TRBV10-3
length: 15
J: TRBJ2-7
CDR3: CASNSITGQGYEQYF

V: TRBV2
length: 16
J: TRBJ1-5
CDR3: CASSPGTRGGNQPQHF

V: TRBV19
length: 14
J: TRBJ1-5
CDR3: CASSTRGSNQPQHF

V: TRBV6-5
length: 13
J: TRBJ1-5
CDR3: CASSFTGNQPQHF

V: TRBV3-1
length: 19
J: TRBJ2-6
CDR3: CASSQAGQASLSGANVLTF

V: TRBV20-1
length: 16
J: TRBJ2-1
CDR3: CSATTGAGGIYNEQFF

V: TRBV20-1
length: 13
J: TRBJ2-5
CDR3: CSAIGQLQETQYF

V: TRBV30
length: 13
J: TRBJ2-4
CDR3: CAWSGIAKNIQYF

V: TRBV3-1
length: 15
J: TRBJ2-5
CDR3: CASSLSGVDSETQYF

V: TRBV4-3
length: 15
J: TRBJ2-1
CDR3: CASSQVWAIPGEQFF

V: TRBV7-6
length: 16
J: TRBJ1-1
CDR3: CASSSQNQKAGTEAFF

V: TRBV12-3/TRBV12-4
length: 14
J: TRBJ2-7
CDR3: CASSVAGGLYEQYF

V: TRBV20-1
length: 14
J: TRBJ2-2
CDR3: CSARDLQGTGELFF

V: TRBV5-1
length: 14
J: TRBJ2-7
CDR3: CASRKDSTTYEQHF

V: TRBV4-2
length: 16
J: TRBJ2-7
CDR3: CASSQDKARSGYEQYF

V: TRBV27
length: 16
J: TRBJ2-1
CDR3: CASSLSGLAGVTEQFF

V: TRBV7-7
length: 14
J: TRBJ2-2
CDR3: CASSPDRVAGELFF

V: TRBV5-6
length: 14
J: TRBJ1-5
CDR3: CASSAGTTNQPQHF

V: TRBV7-3
length: 14
J: TRBJ2-3
CDR3: CASSPGRTTDTQYF

V: TRBV20-1
length: 15
J: TRBJ2-3
CDR3: CSAALLELGTDTQYF

V: TRBV6-6
length: 13
J: TRBJ2-1
CDR3: CASSLGQSWEQFF

V: TRBV4-1
length: 16
J: TRBJ1-6
CDR3: CASSQVDRVHNSPLHF

V: TRBV12-3/TRBV12-4
length: 16
J: TRBJ2-2
CDR3: CASSLAGQGHTGELFF

V: TRBV11-2
length: 15
J: TRBJ2-6
CDR3: CASSLSDSGANVLTF

V: TRBV27
length: 15
J: TRBJ1-1
CDR3: CASSPIDRSWGVAFF

V: TRBV20-1
length: 15
J: TRBJ1-4
CDR3: CSALRRGGGDEKLFF

V: TRBV4-2
length: 14
J: TRBJ2-1
CDR3: CASSQIRDYNEQFF

V: TRBV20-1
length: 14
J: TRBJ2-3
CDR3: CSARDRANTDTQYF

V: TRBV20-1
length: 17
J: TRBJ2-1
CDR3: CSARGLAGDSSYNEQFF

V: TRBV20-1
length: 11
J: TRBJ2-7
CDR3: CSAPTSYEQYF

V: TRBV12-3/TRBV12-4
length: 15
J: TRBJ2-2
CDR3: CASSFGDRDTGELFF

V: TRBV18
length: 16
J: TRBJ2-1
CDR3: CASSPPRSSHYNEQFF

V: TRBV7-9
length: 12
J: TRBJ2-6
CDR3: CASSPQGGILTF

V: TRBV6-1
length: 14
J: TRBJ2-1
CDR3: CATNQLSSYNEQFF

V: TRBV20-1
length: 16
J: TRBJ2-3
CDR3: CSATGLAGVRTDTQYF

V: TRBV2
length: 14
J: TRBJ2-7
CDR3: CASSSKSGIYEQYF

V: TRBV13
length: 14
J: TRBJ2-1
CDR3: CASSPRTITNEQFF

V: TRBV28
length: 15
J: TRBJ2-3
CDR3: CASSRDWSNTDTQYF

V: TRBV18
length: 11
J: TRBJ1-2
CDR3: CASARGDGYTF

V: TRBV20-1
length: 15
J: TRBJ2-6
CDR3: CSASGVGSGANVLTF

V: TRBV5-4
length: 14
J: TRBJ2-5
CDR3: CASSSTGVSETQYF

V: TRBV10-3
length: 14
J: TRBJ2-3
CDR3: CAISEWAYTDTQYF

V: TRBV25-1
length: 17
J: TRBJ2-1
CDR3: CASSPPRGTSGHNEQFF

V: TRBV6-1
length: 16
J: TRBJ1-4
CDR3: CAARTKKAATNEKLFF

V: TRBV27
length: 15
J: TRBJ1-3
CDR3: CASRSYLGSGNTIYF

V: TRBV3-1
length: 13
J: TRBJ2-5
CDR3: CASSHYQGETQYF

V: TRBV5-1
length: 16
J: TRBJ2-1
CDR3: CASSLAGGGDSGEQFF

V: TRBV11-2
length: 14
J: TRBJ1-4
CDR3: CASSLGGVNEKLFF

V: TRBV19
length: 12
J: TRBJ1-1
CDR3: CASSDSFTEALF

V: TRBV7-2
length: 14
J: TRBJ2-1
CDR3: CASSLVRFSNEQFF

V: TRBV6-2/TRBV6-3
length: 15
J: TRBJ1-2
CDR3: CASKRSGQGDGGYTF

V: TRBV5-1
length: 13
J: TRBJ1-4
CDR3: CASSGTGNEKLFF